Listed below are T cell receptor beta chains from one sample, sequenced in a study of response to subunit inactivated influenza vaccine. Each CDR3 protein is one row after TCRdb ran MiXCR on the RT-PCR reads. The data show around 650,000 distinct CDR3 sequences, about a sixth seen once. The input for sequencing was PBMCs from blood, taken about 12 days after vaccination. These receptors all stem from a man between 45 and 60 years old who received an inactivated influenza vaccine. The CDR3 runs from the conserved cysteine through the conserved F or W. The order of the fields is V gene, D gene, clone size, J gene, CDR3 DNA, CDR3 protein. A D gene is named only where the DNA matches it firmly. Where a row states a size, it is once, few, many or the class of an expanded clone; other rows omit it.

>TRBV20-1|TRBD1|many|TRBJ2-5
TGCAGTGCCCCACCGGGACAGGGAGAGACCCAGTACTTC
CSAPPGQGETQYF
>TRBV7-2|.|.|TRBJ1-1
TGTGCCAGCAGCTTATTTCAGAACACTGAAGCTTTCTTT
CASSLFQNTEAFF
>TRBV6-2/TRBV6-3|TRBD2|few|TRBJ2-7
TGTGCCATTAAAAGGGCTAGCGGGAGCTACGAGCAGTACTTC
CAIKRASGSYEQYF
>TRBV12-3/TRBV12-4|TRBD2|few|TRBJ2-1
TGTGCCAGCAGTTTGACTAGCGTAAATGAGCAGTTCTTC
CASSLTSVNEQFF
>TRBV5-5|.|.|TRBJ1-1
TGTGCCAGCAGCTTGTGGAGGGGCACTGAAGCTTTCTTT
CASSLWRGTEAFF
>TRBV7-8|TRBD2|few|TRBJ2-1
TGTGCCAGCAGCTTGGGACTAGCGGGACCCAATGAGCAGTTCTTC
CASSLGLAGPNEQFF
>TRBV7-9|TRBD1|.|TRBJ2-2
TGTGCCAGCAGCCGGGACAGGGTCCCTCCCGGGGAGCTGTTTTTT
CASSRDRVPPGELFF
>TRBV5-5|TRBD1|.|TRBJ2-2
TGTGCCAGCAGCTTGGAGGGACAGGGTGCCGGGGAGCTGTTTTTT
CASSLEGQGAGELFF
>TRBV19|.|few|TRBJ2-7
TGTGCCAGTAGTAACGGCATCCCGGGATCCTACGAGCAGTACTTC
CASSNGIPGSYEQYF
>TRBV5-1|.|few|TRBJ1-6
TGCGCCAGCAGCTTTCAGGGAAGCTCCTATAATTCACCCCTCCACTTT
CASSFQGSSYNSPLHF
>TRBV29-1|TRBD1|few|TRBJ2-7
TGCAGCGTTGAAAAACCGGGACAGGGGGCGGTCTACGAGCAGTACTTC
CSVEKPGQGAVYEQYF
>TRBV24-1|TRBD2|many|TRBJ2-1
TGTGCCACCGGCGGGAGCTCCTACAATGAGCAGTTCTTC
CATGGSSYNEQFF
>TRBV30|.|few|TRBJ1-6
TGTGCCTGGAGTGGACGAGGCCGGTCACCCCTCCACTTT
CAWSGRGRSPLHF
>TRBV7-2|TRBD2|once|TRBJ2-5
TGTGCCAGCAGCGAGACTAGCGGGAGAGTTGGAGAGACCCAGTACTTC
CASSETSGRVGETQYF